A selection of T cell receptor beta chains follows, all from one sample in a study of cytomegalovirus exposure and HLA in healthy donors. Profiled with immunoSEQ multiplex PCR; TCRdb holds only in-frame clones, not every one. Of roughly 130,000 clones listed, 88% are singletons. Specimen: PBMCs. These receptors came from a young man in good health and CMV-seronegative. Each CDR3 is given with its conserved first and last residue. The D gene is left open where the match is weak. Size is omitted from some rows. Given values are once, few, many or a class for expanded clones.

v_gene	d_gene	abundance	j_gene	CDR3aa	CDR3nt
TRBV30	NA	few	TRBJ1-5	CAWSVPGQPQHF	TGTGCCTGGAGTGTACCGGGTCAGCCCCAGCATTTT
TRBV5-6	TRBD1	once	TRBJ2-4	CASSPDRGSTIQYF	TGTGCCAGCAGCCCTGACAGGGGATCAACCATTCAGTACTTC
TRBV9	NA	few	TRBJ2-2	CASSASGAGNTGELFF	TGTGCCAGCAGCGCCTCGGGAGCGGGGAACACCGGGGAGCTGTTTTTT
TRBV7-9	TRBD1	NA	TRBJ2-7	CASSLVVFGDRTYEQYF	TGTGCCAGCAGCTTAGTAGTTTTTGGGGACAGGACGTACGAGCAGTACTTC
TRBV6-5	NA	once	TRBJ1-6	CASSYDSHNSPLHF	TGTGCCAGCAGTTACGACAGCCACAATTCACCCCTCCACTTT
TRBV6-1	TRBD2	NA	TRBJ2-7	CASSLRTSDVYEQYF	TGTGCCAGCAGTCTTCGGACTAGCGATGTCTACGAGCAGTACTTC
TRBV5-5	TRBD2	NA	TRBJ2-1	CASSPNSGGNNEQFF	TGTGCCAGCAGCCCGAATAGCGGGGGAAACAATGAGCAGTTCTTC
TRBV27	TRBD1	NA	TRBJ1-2	CASSPRRQGADGYTF	TGTGCCAGCAGTCCAAGACGGCAGGGGGCGGATGGCTACACCTTC
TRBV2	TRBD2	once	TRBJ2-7	CASKLGGFQGYEQYF	TGTGCCAGCAAGTTGGGGGGGTTCCAGGGCTACGAGCAGTACTTC
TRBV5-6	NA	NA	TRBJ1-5	CASSNRVSPGEFNQPQHF	TGTGCCAGCAGCAACCGCGTTTCGCCAGGGGAGTTTAATCAGCCCCAGCATTTT
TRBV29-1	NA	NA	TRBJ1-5	CSVEDGVQPQHF	TGCAGCGTTGAAGACGGGGTTCAGCCCCAGCATTTT
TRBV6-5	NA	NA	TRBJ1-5	CASRRAGVGNQPQHF	TGTGCAAGTAGACGTGCGGGGGTCGGCAATCAGCCCCAGCATTTT
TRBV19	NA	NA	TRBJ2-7	CASSTTGIAYEQYF	TGTGCCAGTAGTACGACAGGAATTGCCTACGAGCAGTACTTC
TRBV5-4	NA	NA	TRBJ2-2	CASSLELEIGELFF	TGTGCCAGCAGCTTGGAACTAGAGATCGGGGAGCTGTTTTTT
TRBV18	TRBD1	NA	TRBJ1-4	CASSPDRGDEKLFF	TGTGCCAGCTCACCTGACAGGGGGGATGAAAAACTGTTTTTT
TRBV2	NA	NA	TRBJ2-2	CASSGKARRTGELFF	TGTGCCAGCAGTGGAAAAGCCAGGCGCACCGGGGAGCTGTTTTTT
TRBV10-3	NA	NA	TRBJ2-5	CAISASQLQETQYF	TGTGCCATCAGTGCCTCACAGTTACAAGAGACCCAGTACTTC
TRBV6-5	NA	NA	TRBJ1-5	CASRYGAEGNQPQHF	TGTGCCAGCAGATATGGGGCCGAGGGCAATCAGCCCCAGCATTTT
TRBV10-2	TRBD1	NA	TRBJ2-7	CASNSAGQVGEQYF	TGCGCCAGCAATTCCGCCGGACAGGTGGGCGAGCAGTACTTC
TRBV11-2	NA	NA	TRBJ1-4	CASSLSQKLFF	TGTGCCAGCAGCTTGTCGCAGAAACTGTTTTTT
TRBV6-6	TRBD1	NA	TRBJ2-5	CASSYSGTGYGTQYF	TGTGCCAGCAGTTACTCCGGGACAGGGTATGGGACCCAGTACTTC
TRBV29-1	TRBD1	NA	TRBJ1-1	CSVADRVGTEAFF	TGCAGCGTTGCGGACAGGGTAGGTACTGAAGCTTTCTTT
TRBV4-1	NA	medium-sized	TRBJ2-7	CASSQDPPGTPNEQYF	TGCGCCAGCAGCCAAGACCCCCCCGGGACTCCGAACGAGCAGTACTTC
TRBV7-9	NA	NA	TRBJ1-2	CASSSPEAFLYGYTF	TGTGCCAGCAGCTCCCCCGAGGCATTTCTATATGGCTACACCTTC
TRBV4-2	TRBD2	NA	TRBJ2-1	CASSHPSAGIDNEQFF	TGTGCCAGCAGCCACCCCTCAGCGGGGATCGACAATGAGCAGTTCTTC